The T cell receptor beta chain described here comes from a study of cytomegalovirus exposure and HLA in healthy donors. Germline V gene sequence: CDR1 SGHRS, CDR2 YFSETQ. This CDR3 has 15 residues. The V gene lost 1 base and the J gene lost 0 bases, with 10 bases spanning the gap. In the case of this clone: Its antigen is currently unknown.

Study-wide points: Testing in vitro showed a few CMV-associated chains specific for CMV antigens.

Assay: immunoSEQ multiplex PCR; the TCRdb copy retains only in-frame clones and omits some. In the table there are roughly 190,000 clones, approximately 86% of which are singletons. The sequence came from a man younger than 45 in good health and CMV-seropositive. The sample consisted of PBMCs. The rearrangement joins TRBV5-1 to TRBJ2-5; D perhaps matches TRBD2 (6 bases). For the CDR3, the DNA is TGCGCCAGCAGCTTGAGACCGGGGGACCAAGAGACCCAGTACTTC. Translated, it gives CASSLRPGDQETQYF.